This T cell receptor beta chain was profiled in a study of cytotoxic CD8 clonotypes in ibrutinib-treated CLL. General observations from the study: Clonality went higher at ibrutinib response and then dropped back toward baseline at progression. Public clonotypes, found uncommonly, either contracted or stayed stable on treatment.

Some clones are missing from TCRdb's copy, which holds only in-frame ones; the method was immunoSEQ multiplex PCR. The sample lists hundreds of thousands of clones, roughly 80% occurring once. Details on this clone: What it recognizes is unknown.

This CDR3 spans 14 amino acids. Germline V gene lookup returns CDR1 MNHEY and CDR2 SMNVEV (reference sequence). V lost 2 bases, J lost 6 bases, and 3 bases stayed unmatched. This chain uses TRBV27 with TRBJ2-7; the match to TRBD1 covers 11 bases. The receptor was derived from a human donor with chronic lymphocytic leukemia. Here the sequenced sample was PBMCs, taken before ibrutinib treatment. The CDR3 loop is CASSLGTGGREQYF. The CDR3 nucleotides are TGTGCCAGCAGTTTAGGGACAGGGGGGCGCGAGCAGTACTTC.